This T cell receptor beta chain was found in a study of cytomegalovirus exposure and HLA in healthy donors. Study in general: Earlier sequencing of 150 million to 200 million T cells yielded approximately 100 million unique TCR beta sequences. The study's early data release held tens of millions of unique TCRs from HLA-typed donors. There were a few hundred genotyped donors. Of these, about 81% fell in the genetic ancestry cluster associated with self-reported Caucasian donors. Findings and limits, study-wide: CMV serostatus was the sole immune exposure data available.

A multiplex PCR was run with 60 Vbeta primers and 13 Jbeta primers. Profiled with immunoSEQ multiplex PCR; TCRdb holds only in-frame clones, not every one. The table lists 140,000 or so clones, over 75% of them singletons, with less than 2% in the top ten. Concerning this clone: Antigen specificity is unknown.

Germline loops: CDR1 MNHEY, CDR2 SVGAGI. The junction had 6 bases not matched to a gene; V was cut back by 6 bases and J by 2 bases. There are 14 residues in the CDR3. The chain carries TRBV6-5 and TRBJ2-5, with 7 bases identical to TRBD2. This TCR was sampled from a man in his forties in good health and CMV-seronegative. Sample: PBMCs. The CDR3 nucleotides are TGTGCCAGCAGAACATCGGGGGGACAAGAGACCCAGTACTTC. Its translation: CASRTSGGQETQYF.